These T cell receptor beta chains were read from a single sample in a study of PD-L1 blockade in urothelial cancer. Measured with immunoSEQ multiplex PCR; TCRdb has only the in-frame clones, and not every one. Among some 52,000 clones, around 75% were seen once, and the ten largest hold approximately 4%. Material: PBMCs, obtained around atezolizumab (anti-PD-L1) treatment. These receptors all come from a man aged 70-80 years with urothelial cancer. Both conserved end residues are part of each CDR3. A D gene is named only where the DNA matches it firmly. Size values are once, few and many counts, or a class for expanded clones, and some rows have none.

j_call | d_call | v_call | clone_size | cdr3_nt | cdr3_aa
TRBJ1-4 | . | TRBV11-3 | . | TGTGCCAGCAGCCCCACCGGGGTCCATGAAAAACTGTTTTTT | CASSPTGVHEKLFF
TRBJ2-5 | TRBD1 | TRBV5-8 | . | TGTGCCAGCAGCTTGGACAGGGGGATGGAGACCCAGTACTTC | CASSLDRGMETQYF
TRBJ1-2 | . | TRBV6-6 | . | TGTGCCAGCGGTAAGCCGCAGGGAAATGGCTACACCTTC | CASGKPQGNGYTF
TRBJ1-2 | TRBD1 | TRBV5-4 | . | TGTGCCAGCAGCTTCACAGGGGCGGGCTATGGCTACACCTTC | CASSFTGAGYGYTF
TRBJ2-5 | TRBD2 | TRBV27 | . | TGTGCCAGCAGAACCGGGGGGAGGGGGACCCAGTACTTC | CASRTGGRGTQYF
TRBJ2-2 | . | TRBV9 | . | TGTGCCAGCAGCCCCCGGGGTTTAACGGGGTTTACCGGGGAGCTGTTTTTT | CASSPRGLTGFTGELFF
TRBJ2-5 | TRBD2 | TRBV2 | once | TGTGCCAGCAGGGGGGGACTAGCGGGGAGGGAGACCCAGTACTTC | CASRGGLAGRETQYF
TRBJ2-5 | TRBD1 | TRBV4-3 | . | TGCGCCAGCAGCCTTGACAGGGAAGAGACCCAGTACTTC | CASSLDREETQYF
TRBJ2-7 | TRBD1 | TRBV6-5 | once | TGTGCCAGCAGTCGCCCGGACAGGTCCCCCCACGAGCAGTACTTC | CASSRPDRSPHEQYF
TRBJ2-3 | TRBD1 | TRBV28 | once | TGTGCCAGCAACGGCGACAGGGAGAACACAGATACGCAGTATTTT | CASNGDRENTDTQYF
TRBJ2-1 | TRBD2 | TRBV7-9 | . | TGTGCCAGCAGCTTAGGTACTAGCGGGAGCTCCTACAATGAGCAGTTCTTC | CASSLGTSGSSYNEQFF
TRBJ2-1 | TRBD2 | TRBV7-9 | . | TGTGCCAGCAGGGCGGGAGAAACCTACAATGGGCAGTTCTTC | CASRAGETYNGQFF
TRBJ2-7 | . | TRBV7-9 | many | TGTGCCAGCAGCTCACCGGGGGATCTAGCGAGCGAGCAGTACTTC | CASSSPGDLASEQYF
TRBJ2-1 | TRBD1 | TRBV9 | . | TGTGCCAGCAGCGTAGCGGCAGGAGGACAGGCGAACAATGAGCAGTTCTTC | CASSVAAGGQANNEQFF
TRBJ2-7 | . | TRBV5-1 | . | TGCGCCAGCCAGGGCCCCTCCATGGTCGAGCAGTACTTC | CASQGPSMVEQYF
TRBJ2-3 | TRBD1 | TRBV10-3 | . | TGTGCCATCAGCCCAGGACAGGGCCGAACAGATACGCAGTATTTT | CAISPGQGRTDTQYF
TRBJ2-1 | . | TRBV6-5 | . | TGTGCCAGCAGTTCAGGAGGGATGAAGCAGTTCTTC | CASSSGGMKQFF
TRBJ2-6 | . | TRBV19 | . | TGTGCCAGTAGTCTAAGGGGAGGAGGCTCTGGGGCCAACGTCCTGACTTTC | CASSLRGGGSGANVLTF
TRBJ2-3 | TRBD2 | TRBV7-2 | few | TGTGCCAGCAGCTTATTCCTGTTAGCGGGAGATACGCAGTATTTT | CASSLFLLAGDTQYF
TRBJ1-1 | . | TRBV19 | . | TGTGCCAGTAGGCAGGACACGCTGAACACTGAAGCTTTCTTT | CASRQDTLNTEAFF
TRBJ1-3 | . | TRBV28 | . | TGTGCCAGCAGTAAAAGGGGGTTTTCGTCGGGAAACACCATATATTTT | CASSKRGFSSGNTIYF
TRBJ2-7 | . | TRBV9 | . | TGTGCCAGCAGCCCCTCCCCGGGACATAACTACGAGCAGTACTTC | CASSPSPGHNYEQYF
TRBJ1-1 | . | TRBV13 | . | TGTGCCAGCAGCTCCGAACGCGTCCTGAACACTGAAGCTTTCTTT | CASSSERVLNTEAFF
TRBJ2-1 | TRBD1 | TRBV27 | many | TGTGCCAGCAGCCCAGACAGGGGGCCGGGCAATGAGCAGTTCTTC | CASSPDRGPGNEQFF
TRBJ1-2 | . | TRBV10-3 | few | TGTGCCATCAGTGAGTCCGGCAGGGGACGGGATGGCTACACCTTC | CAISESGRGRDGYTF
TRBJ1-6 | . | TRBV7-3 | few | TGTGCCAGCAGCTTAACTGGGGGGACGAGTTCACCCCTCCACTTT | CASSLTGGTSSPLHF
TRBJ2-4 | TRBD2 | TRBV28 | once | TGTGCCAGCAGTTTATTTGGGACTAGGGGTAACAAAAACATTCAGTACTTC | CASSLFGTRGNKNIQYF
TRBJ2-3 | TRBD2 | TRBV30 | . | TGTGCCTGGACTAGCGGGAGGATGACAGATACGCAGTATTTT | CAWTSGRMTDTQYF
TRBJ2-1 | . | TRBV9 | many | TGTGCCAGCAGCGTAGCCGGCAGGGCTCACAATGAGCAGTTCTTC | CASSVAGRAHNEQFF
TRBJ2-5 | . | TRBV7-2 | . | TGTGCCAGCAGCTTAGAAGTTAACGGGGAGACCCAGTACTTC | CASSLEVNGETQYF
TRBJ1-2 | . | TRBV28 | medium-sized | TGTGCCAGCAGTTTAAACTCAGGGGCTGGAGGCTACACCTTC | CASSLNSGAGGYTF
TRBJ2-1 | TRBD1 | TRBV4-2 | . | TGTGCCAGCAGCCAGCCAGGGGGTCTGCAGTTCTTC | CASSQPGGLQFF
TRBJ2-5 | TRBD1 | TRBV5-1 | . | TGCGCCAGCAGCTTGGGGACAGGGGTACAAGAGACCCAGTACTTC | CASSLGTGVQETQYF
TRBJ2-4 | TRBD2 | TRBV28 | . | TGTGCCAGCAGCCGGGACTCGGGGGGAAACATTCAGTACTTC | CASSRDSGGNIQYF
TRBJ2-1 | TRBD1 | TRBV9 | . | TGTGCCAGCAGCGGCGACAGGGGGTATCGGAATGAGCAGTTCTTC | CASSGDRGYRNEQFF
TRBJ2-1 | TRBD2 | TRBV6-1 | . | TGTGCCAGCAGGGACGGACTAGCGGGAGTGGCAAGGCAGTTCTTC | CASRDGLAGVARQFF
TRBJ1-3 | . | TRBV5-1 | once | TGCGCCAGCAGCTTGGAACCACTCTCTGGAAACACCATATATTTT | CASSLEPLSGNTIYF
TRBJ1-1 | . | TRBV11-3 | . | TGTGCCAGCAGCTCCCATGACAGCAACACTGAAGCTTTCTTT | CASSSHDSNTEAFF
TRBJ2-1 | TRBD2 | TRBV9 | . | TGTGCCAGCAGCGTAGGCGGGGGAGGGATATATGAGCAGTTCTTC | CASSVGGGGIYEQFF
TRBJ2-5 | TRBD2 | TRBV28 | . | TGTGCCAGCAGATCGACTAGCGGGTTGAGGTGGGGAGAGACCCAGTACTTC | CASRSTSGLRWGETQYF
TRBJ2-2 | . | TRBV5-1 | few | TGCGCCAGCAGCTTGGCGGGCACCGGGGAGCTGTTTTTT | CASSLAGTGELFF
TRBJ1-2 | . | TRBV5-5 | . | TGTGCCAGCAGCCCGTTTACAGGGATCGACTATGGCTACACCTTC | CASSPFTGIDYGYTF
TRBJ1-4 | . | TRBV7-8 | . | TGTGCCAGCAGCTTAGGGACTTGGACTAATGAAAAACTGTTTTTT | CASSLGTWTNEKLFF
TRBJ2-3 | . | TRBV7-2 | . | TGTGCCAGCGCCCGGAGGGATACGCAGTATTTT | CASARRDTQYF
TRBJ2-1 | TRBD2 | TRBV7-3 | . | TGTGCCAGCAGCTTAAAGGCTAGCGGGGGGAGGGGCGACAATGAGCAGTTCTTC | CASSLKASGGRGDNEQFF
TRBJ1-1 | . | TRBV5-4 | . | TGTGCCAGCAGCTTGGCAGGGTTCACTGAAGCTTTCTTT | CASSLAGFTEAFF
TRBJ1-3 | . | TRBV6-5 | once | TGTGCCAGCAGTGAAAGGGGTGGAAACACCATATATTTT | CASSERGGNTIYF
TRBJ2-3 | TRBD2 | TRBV7-9 | . | TGTGCCAGCAGCTTTACGGGACTAGCTGGCACAGATACGCAGTATTTT | CASSFTGLAGTDTQYF
TRBJ2-7 | . | TRBV13 | . | TGTGCCAGCAGCTTAGGACAGTACACCTACGAGCAGTACTTC | CASSLGQYTYEQYF
TRBJ2-6 | . | TRBV2 | . | TGTGCCAGCAGCAACCCAGGGTCTGGTGGGGCCAACGTCCTGACTTTC | CASSNPGSGGANVLTF
TRBJ2-1 | . | TRBV5-1 | . | TGCGCCAGCAGCTCTGAAGGCAGTCGCACTTCTAGGCAGTTCTTC | CASSSEGSRTSRQFF